This T cell receptor beta chain was sequenced in a study of T cell repertoires in cytomegalovirus infection. About the research overall: Both CMV infection and a matching HLA type were indicated by public TCR beta signatures.

Each CDR3 protein gets one entry after TCRdb re-called the reads with MiXCR. The table has 350,000 to 550,000 distinct CDR3 sequences, about a third seen once. CDR3 length: 15 amino acids. Germline V gives CDR1 SNHLY, CDR2 FYNNEI. With 7 bases removed from V and 3 bases from J, the gap between germline ends came to 18 bases. The chain employs TRBV2 and TRBJ1-2; D gene ambiguous. Sequenced material: PBMCs. This clonotype originated in a human donor in good health (CMV status not recorded). Some clones in this sample may be carry-over from other donors' samples. DNA of the CDR3: TGTGCCAGCACCCCCCATATGGGGTCGTACTATGGCTACACCTTC. This codes for CASTPHMGSYYGYTF. Using reference TRBV2 and TRBJ1-2 for the parts outside the CDR3, the full variable domain is EPEVTQTPSHQVTQMGQEVILRCVPISNHLYFYWYRQILGQKVEFLVSFYNNEISEKSEIFDDQFSVERPDGSNFTLKIRSTKLEDSAMYFCASTPHMGSYYGYTFGSGTRLTVV.